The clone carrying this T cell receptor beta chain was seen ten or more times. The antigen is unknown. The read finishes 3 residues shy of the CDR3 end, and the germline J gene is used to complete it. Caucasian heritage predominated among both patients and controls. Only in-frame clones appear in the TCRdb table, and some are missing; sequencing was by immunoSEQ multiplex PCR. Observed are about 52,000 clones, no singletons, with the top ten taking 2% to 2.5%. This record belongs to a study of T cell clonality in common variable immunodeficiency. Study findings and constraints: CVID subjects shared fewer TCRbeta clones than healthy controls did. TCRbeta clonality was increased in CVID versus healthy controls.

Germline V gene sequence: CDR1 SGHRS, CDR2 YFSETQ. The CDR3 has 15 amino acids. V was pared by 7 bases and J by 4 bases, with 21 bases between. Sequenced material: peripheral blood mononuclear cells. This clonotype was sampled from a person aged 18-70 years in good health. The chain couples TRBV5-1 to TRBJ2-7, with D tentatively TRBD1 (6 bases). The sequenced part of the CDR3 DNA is TGCGCCAGCGGGGGCGAGGGGGATGCGCCATACGAG. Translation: CASGGEGDAPYE. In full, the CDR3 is CASGGEGDAPYEQYF.